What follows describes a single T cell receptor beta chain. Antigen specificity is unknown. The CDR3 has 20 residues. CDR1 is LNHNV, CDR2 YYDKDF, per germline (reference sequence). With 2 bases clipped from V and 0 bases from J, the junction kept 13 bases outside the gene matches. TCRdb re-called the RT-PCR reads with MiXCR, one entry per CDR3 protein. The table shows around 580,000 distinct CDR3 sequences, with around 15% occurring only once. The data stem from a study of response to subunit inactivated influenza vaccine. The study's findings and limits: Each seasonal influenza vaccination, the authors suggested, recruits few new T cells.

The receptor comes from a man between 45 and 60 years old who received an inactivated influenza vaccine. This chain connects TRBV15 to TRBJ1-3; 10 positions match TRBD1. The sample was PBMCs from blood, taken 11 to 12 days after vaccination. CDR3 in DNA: TGTGCCACCAGCAGAACAACCGGGACAGGGGCCTTGAGCTCTGGAAACACCATATATTTT. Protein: CATSRTTGTGALSSGNTIYF.